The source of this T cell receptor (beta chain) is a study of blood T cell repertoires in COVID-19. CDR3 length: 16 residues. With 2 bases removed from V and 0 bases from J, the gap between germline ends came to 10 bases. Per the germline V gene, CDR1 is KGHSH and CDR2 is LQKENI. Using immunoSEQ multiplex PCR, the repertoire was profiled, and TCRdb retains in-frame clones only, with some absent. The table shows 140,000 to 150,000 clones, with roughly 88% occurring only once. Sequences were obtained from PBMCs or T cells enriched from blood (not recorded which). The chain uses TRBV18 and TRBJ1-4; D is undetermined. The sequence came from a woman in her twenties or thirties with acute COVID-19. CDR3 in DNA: TGTGCCAGCTCACCAATTGAGGCCACAACTAATGAAAAACTGTTTTTT. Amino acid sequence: CASSPIEATTNEKLFF. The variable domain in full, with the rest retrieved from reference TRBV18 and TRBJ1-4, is NAGVMQNPRHLVRRRGQEARLRCSPMKGHSHVYWYRQLPEEGLKFMVYLQKENIIDESGMPKERFSAEFPKEGPSILRIQQVVRGDSAAYFCASSPIEATTNEKLFFGSGTQLSVL.